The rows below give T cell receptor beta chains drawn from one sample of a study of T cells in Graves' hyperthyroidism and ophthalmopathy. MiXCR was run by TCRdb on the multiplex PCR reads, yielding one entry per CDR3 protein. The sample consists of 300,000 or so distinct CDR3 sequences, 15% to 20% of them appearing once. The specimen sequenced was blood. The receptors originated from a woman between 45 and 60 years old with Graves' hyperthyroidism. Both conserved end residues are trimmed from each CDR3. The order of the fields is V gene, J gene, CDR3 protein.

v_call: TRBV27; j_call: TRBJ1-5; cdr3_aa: ASSPSFGTGGLQPQH
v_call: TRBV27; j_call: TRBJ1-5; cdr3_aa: ASSLVGNQPQH
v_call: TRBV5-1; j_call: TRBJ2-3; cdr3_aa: ASSLALPDTQY
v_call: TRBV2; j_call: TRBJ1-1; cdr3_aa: ASSEGTVTEAF
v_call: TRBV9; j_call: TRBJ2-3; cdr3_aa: ASSGGRSTDTQY
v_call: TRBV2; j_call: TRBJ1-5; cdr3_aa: ASTPRRDNNQPQH
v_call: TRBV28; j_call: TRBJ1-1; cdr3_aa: ASSTPWSANTEAF
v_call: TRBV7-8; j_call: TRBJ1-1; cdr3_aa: ASSLAGQGYTEAF
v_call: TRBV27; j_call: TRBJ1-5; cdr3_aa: ASRPGQLNRPQH
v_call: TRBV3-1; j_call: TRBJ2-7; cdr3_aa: ASSQGVLIAGPYEQY
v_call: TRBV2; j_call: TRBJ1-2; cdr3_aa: ASTQGVGGYT
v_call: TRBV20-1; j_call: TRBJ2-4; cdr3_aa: SATGTEDIQY
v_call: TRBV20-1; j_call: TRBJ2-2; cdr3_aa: SASGTSERSYTGELF
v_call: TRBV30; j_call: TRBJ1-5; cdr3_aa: AWSVRGRQSNQPQH
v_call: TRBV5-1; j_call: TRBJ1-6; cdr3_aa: ASSFDSYNSPLH
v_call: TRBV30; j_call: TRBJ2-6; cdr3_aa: AWSYLAGAVGANVLT
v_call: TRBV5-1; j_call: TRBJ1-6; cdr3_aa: ASRPDRVSPLH
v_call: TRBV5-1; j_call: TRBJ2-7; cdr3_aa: ASRPGGSIYEQY
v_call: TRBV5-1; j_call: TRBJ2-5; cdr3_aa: ASSPGTSGRVEETQY
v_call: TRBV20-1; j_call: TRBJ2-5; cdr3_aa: SARDLQETQY
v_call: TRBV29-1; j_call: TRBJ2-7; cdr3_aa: SVRLAGGRSYEQY
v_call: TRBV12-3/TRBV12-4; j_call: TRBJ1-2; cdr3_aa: ASSPPAGMYGYT
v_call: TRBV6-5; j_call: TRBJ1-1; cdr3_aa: ASTPVATEAF
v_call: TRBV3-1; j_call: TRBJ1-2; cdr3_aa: ASSQDTATNYGYT
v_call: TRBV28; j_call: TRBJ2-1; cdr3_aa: ASSLTRVGNEQF
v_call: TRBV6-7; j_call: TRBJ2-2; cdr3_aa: ASSAGNTGELF
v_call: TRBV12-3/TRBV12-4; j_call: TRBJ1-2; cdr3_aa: ASSPGGGYGYT
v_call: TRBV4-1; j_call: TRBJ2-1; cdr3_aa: ASSQAETSLTRIEQF
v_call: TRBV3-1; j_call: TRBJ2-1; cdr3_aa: ASTIEGDEQF
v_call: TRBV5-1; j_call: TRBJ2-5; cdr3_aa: ASSLTRGTETQY
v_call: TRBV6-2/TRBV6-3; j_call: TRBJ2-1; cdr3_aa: ASSPSSDRTYNEQF
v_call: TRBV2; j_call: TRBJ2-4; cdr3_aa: ASSASLAKNIQY
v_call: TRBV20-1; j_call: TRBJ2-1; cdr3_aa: SAGVAGGSYNEQF
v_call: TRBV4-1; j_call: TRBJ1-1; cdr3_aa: ASSQPPRDQGRKAF
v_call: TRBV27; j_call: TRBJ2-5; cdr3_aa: ASSSILAGTETQY
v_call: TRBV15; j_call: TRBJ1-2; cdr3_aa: ATSREGTPGSDYGYT
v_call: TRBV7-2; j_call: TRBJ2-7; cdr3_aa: ASSLDGGYEQY
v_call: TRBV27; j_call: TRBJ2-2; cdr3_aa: ASRIGLPNTGELF
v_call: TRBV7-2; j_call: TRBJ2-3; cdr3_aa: ASSLALFGREETDTQY
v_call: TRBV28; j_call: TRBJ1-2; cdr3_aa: ASSSALRDREYGYT
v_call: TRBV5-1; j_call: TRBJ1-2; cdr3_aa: ASSESDGYT
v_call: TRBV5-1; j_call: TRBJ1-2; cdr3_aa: ASSLYRRGADYGYT
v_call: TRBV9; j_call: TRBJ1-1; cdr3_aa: ASSVDAMNTEAF
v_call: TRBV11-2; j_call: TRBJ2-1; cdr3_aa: ASSPRGGAYNEQF
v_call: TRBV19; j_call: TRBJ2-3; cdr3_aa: ASSMGGTSGATDTQY
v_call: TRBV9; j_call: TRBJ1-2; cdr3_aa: ASSVGTDYGYT